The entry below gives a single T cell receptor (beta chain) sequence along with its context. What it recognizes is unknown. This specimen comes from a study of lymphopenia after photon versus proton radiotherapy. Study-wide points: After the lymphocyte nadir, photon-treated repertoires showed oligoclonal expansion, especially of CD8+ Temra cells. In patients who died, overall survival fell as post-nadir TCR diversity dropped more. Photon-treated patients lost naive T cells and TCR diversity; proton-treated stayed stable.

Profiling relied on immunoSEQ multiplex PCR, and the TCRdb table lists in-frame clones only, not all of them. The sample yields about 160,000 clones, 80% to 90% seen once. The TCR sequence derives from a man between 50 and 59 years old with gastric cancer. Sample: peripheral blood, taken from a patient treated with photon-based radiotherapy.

The CDR3 DNA follows: TGCGCCAGCAGCCCCGGGCGGGCGCGGGTCTACAATGAGCAGTTCTTC. Translated, it gives CASSPGRARVYNEQFF. V usage is TRBV4-1 and J usage is TRBJ2-1; tentatively, D is TRBD2 (5 bases). CDR3 size: 16 residues. CDR1 is MGHRA, CDR2 YSYEKL, per germline. Trimming took off 4 bases at V and 3 bases at J, with 16 bases between the two ends.